This T cell receptor (beta chain) derives from a study of T cells in localized non-small cell lung cancer. Study-level points and caveats: Uninvolved adjacent lung showed the highest T cell clonality, exceeding tumor. Within adjacent lung there appeared a median about 54 of the top 100 tumor clones. Heterogeneity cannot be ruled out, as sequencing used one tumor region only.

The data were produced by immunoSEQ multiplex PCR, yet TCRdb's version contains in-frame clones alone and is incomplete. The repertoire includes about 22,000 clones, approximately 84% of them detected once, and 2.4% sits in the top ten. Comment on this clone: Its specificity is unknown.

Trimming took off 3 bases at V and 0 bases at J, with 7 bases between the two ends. Germline lookup yields CDR1 GTSNPN and CDR2 SVGIG (reference sequence). The CDR3 is made up of 13 amino acids. The TCR comes from a man aged 35-69 years with stage I lung adenocarcinoma. Sequencing used peripheral blood, obtained before any cancer treatment. This rearrangement joins TRBV30 to TRBJ2-3, with D unclear. The CDR3 nucleotides are TGTGCCTGGAGAGCGTACAGCACAGATACGCAGTATTTT. It yields the protein CAWRAYSTDTQYF.